One sample yielded the 23 T cell receptor beta chains listed below, sequenced in a study of cytomegalovirus exposure and HLA in healthy donors. Measured with immunoSEQ multiplex PCR; TCRdb has only the in-frame clones, and not every one. The data contain tens of thousands of clones, 90% to 95% of them seen just once; the ten biggest clones take up 0.95% to 1.3%. The sequenced material came from PBMCs. These receptors originate from a man aged 18-30 years in good health and CMV-seronegative.

This chain joins TRBV4-1 and TRBJ2-2; tentatively, D is TRBD2 (5 bases). Germline CDR1 MGHRA, CDR2 YSYEKL. V was pared by 0 bases and J by 4 bases, with 6 bases between. The CDR3 covers 14 residues. The CDR3 DNA sequence: TGCGCCAGCAGCCAAGATCGGGGCACCGGGGAGCTGTTTTTT. As protein: CASSQDRGTGELFF.

This clone was found once. V and J are TRBV5-6 and TRBJ2-7; D ambiguous. V was trimmed by 0 bases and J by 4 bases, leaving 5 bases between them. Germline CDR1 reads SGHDT; CDR2 reads YYEEEE. The CDR3 has 12 amino acids. In DNA form, the CDR3 reads TGTGCCAGCAGCTTGGGACAATACGAGCAGTACTTC. Translation gives CASSLGQYEQYF.

The chain is built from TRBV11-2 and TRBJ2-3; maybe TRBD2 (6 bases). V lost 8 bases to trimming and J lost 4 bases, with 19 bases between them. Germline V gene lookup returns CDR1 SGHAT and CDR2 FQNNGV. The CDR3 loop spans 15 amino acids. The CDR3 coding sequence is TGTGCCAGCGACCAGGCGGGGAGATACGCAGATACGCAGTATTTT. Its protein product is CASDQAGRYADTQYF.

This sequence joins TRBV19 and TRBJ1-1, with TRBD1 identical over 7 bases. Germline V lookup: CDR1 LNHDA, CDR2 SQIVND (reference sequence). CDR3 size: 14 residues. Unmatched junction bases numbered 7, after V lost 6 bases and J lost 3 bases. Written as DNA, the CDR3 is TGTGCCAGTAGCAGGGGGATTGAGGACACTGAAGCTTTCTTT. Encoded protein: CASSRGIEDTEAFF.

J is TRBJ2-3 and V is TRBV11-2; 13 nucleotides line up with TRBD2. Germline lookup yields CDR1 SGHAT and CDR2 FQNNGV. The ends lost 6 bases at V and 4 bases at J; junction bases unmatched: 7. CDR3 length equals 16 residues. The CDR3 DNA follows: TGTGCCAGCAGTTGGACTAGCGGGAGTTCCGCAGATACGCAGTATTTT. Encoded protein: CASSWTSGSSADTQYF. Drawing the rest from reference TRBV11-2 and TRBJ2-3, the complete variable domain is EAGVAQSPRYKIIEKRQSVAFWCNPISGHATLYWYQQILGQGPKLLIQFQNNGVVDDSQLPKDRFSAERLKGVDSTLKIQPAKLEDSAVYLCASSWTSGSSADTQYFGPGTRLTVL.

V and J are TRBV28 and TRBJ2-5, with a weak D call TRBD2 (6 bases). Germline CDR1 and CDR2: MDHEN and SYDVKM. The CDR3 has 15 residues. Between the trimmed V and J ends, which lost 5 bases and 5 bases, there was a span of 18 bases. The CDR3 bases are TGTGCCAGCAGTCCCATCCGGGAGAATACGGAGACCCAGTACTTC. Translated: CASSPIRENTETQYF.

The chain couples TRBV15 to TRBJ1-3; D is uncertain. Germline lookup yields CDR1 LNHNV and CDR2 YYDKDF (reference sequence). The CDR3 length is 14 residues. V lost 5 bases and J lost 0, with 8 bases in between. The CDR3 bases are TGTGCCACCAGCGACATTTCCTCTGGAAACACCATATATTTT. This translates into CATSDISSGNTIYF.

V and J are TRBV7-3 and TRBJ2-3, with a possible D match to TRBD1 (5 bases). Looked up from germline, CDR1 is SGHTA and CDR2 is FQGTGA. This CDR3 region has 15 residues. Deletions cut 2 bases from V and 3 bases from J, with 12 bases between. CDR3 in DNA: TGTGCCAGCAGCTTATATACCTCAGGGACAGATACGCAGTATTTT. This encodes CASSLYTSGTDTQYF.

This chain joins TRBV7-2 and TRBJ1-5; tentative D call: TRBD1 (6 bases). Germline V gene sequence: CDR1 SGHTA, CDR2 FQGNSA. The CDR3 is 15 amino acids. The germline V and J ends were trimmed by 5 bases and 7 bases, with 18 bases remaining between them. The CDR3 DNA is TGTGCCAGCAGCGTAGACAGTGGGGGCAGACAGCCCCAGCATTTT. Translating gives CASSVDSGGRQPQHF.

V gene TRBV6-5 combines with J gene TRBJ2-1; 7 bases fit TRBD2. The CDR3 loop spans 13 amino acids. Germline CDR1 is MNHEY and CDR2 is SVGAGI. The V and J ends lost 5 bases and 6 bases, in that order; junction bases with no gene match: 4. Written as DNA, the CDR3 is TGTGCCAGCAGTCTCCGGACTAGCAATGAGCAGTTCTTC. Its translation is CASSLRTSNEQFF.

The chain recombines TRBV21-1 with TRBJ2-6; TRBD1, the D gene given by the table, was not confirmed from the DNA. TRBV21-1 is classified as a pseudogene. The CDR3 contains 18 residues. The CDR3 coding sequence is TGTGCCAGCAGCGAAACCGGGACAGCGTGCTCTGGGGCCAACGTCCTGACTTTC. Protein product: CASSETGTACSGANVLTF.

This chain connects TRBV9 to TRBJ2-5; 11 bases map to TRBD2. With V trimmed by 3 bases and J by 5 bases, 6 bases remained unmatched. Looked up from germline, CDR1 is SGDLS and CDR2 is YYNGEE. The CDR3 has 15 amino acids. In nucleotides, the CDR3 is TGTGCCAGCAGCGGGGTAGCGGGAGGGCCGGAGACCCAGTACTTC. It yields the protein CASSGVAGGPETQYF.

The rearrangement links TRBV19 to TRBJ1-1; D gene unclear. V was cut by 5 bases and J by 0 bases, with 16 bases left in between. The CDR3 spans 16 residues. The V gene's germline CDR1 is LNHDA and CDR2 SQIVND (reference sequence). Written as DNA, the CDR3 is TGTGCCAGTAGTCCGAACTCTTTCACCTTGAACACTGAAGCTTTCTTT. Its translation is CASSPNSFTLNTEAFF.

The chain has TRBV6-1 and TRBJ1-3, with 7 positions matching TRBD1. CDR1 is MNHNS and CDR2 is SASEGT in the germline V gene. V lost 6 bases, J lost 4 bases, and 6 bases stayed unmatched. This CDR3 has 14 residues. CDR3 protein: CASRTTGNGNTIYF. For the CDR3, the DNA is TGTGCCAGCAGAACGACAGGGAACGGAAACACCATATATTTT.

CDR3 bases: TGCGCCAGCAGCCATACAACTAGCGGATCCTACGAGCAGTACTTC. Translation: CASSHTTSGSYEQYF. V usage is TRBV4-1 and J usage is TRBJ2-7; the match to TRBD2 covers 8 bases. Per the germline V gene, CDR1 is MGHRA and CDR2 is YSYEKL. The CDR3 is 15 amino acids. J was trimmed by 1 base and V by 3 bases; bases with no gene match: 5.

This clone was recorded once. The chain joins TRBV5-6 to TRBJ2-7, with TRBD2 matching over 7 bases. Germline lookup yields CDR1 SGHDT and CDR2 YYEEEE. Unmatched junction bases numbered 12, after V lost 0 bases and J lost 3 bases. The CDR3 sequence is 17 residues long. CDR3 coding DNA: TGTGCCAGCAGCTTGGAATTTGGGGGGGGTGTTGGCTACGAGCAGTACTTC. Translation gives CASSLEFGGGVGYEQYF. The whole variable domain, remainder taken from reference TRBV5-6 and TRBJ2-7, is DAGVTQSPTHLIKTRGQQVTLRCSPKSGHDTVSWYQQALGQGPQFIFQYYEEEERQRGNFPDRFSGHQFPNYSSELNVNALLLGDSALYLCASSLEFGGGVGYEQYFGPGTRLTVT.

This clone has a single count. The chain couples TRBV7-9 to TRBJ2-7; D possibly corresponds to TRBD2 (6 bases). CDR1 SEHNR and CDR2 FQNEAQ come from the germline V gene (reference sequence). The CDR3 contains 12 residues. Trimming shortened V by 8 bases and J by 1 base, and 9 bases separated the two germline ends. The CDR3 is CASLSGSYEQYF. The DNA of the CDR3 is TGTGCCAGCCTTAGCGGATCCTACGAGCAGTACTTC. Full variable domain (outside the CDR3, taken from reference TRBV7-9 and TRBJ2-7): DTGVSQNPRHKITKRGQNVTFRCDPISEHNRLYWYRQTLGQGPEFLTYFQNEAQLEKSRLLSDRFSAERPKGSFSTLEIQRTEQGDSAMYLCASLSGSYEQYFGPGTRLTVT.

The rearrangement uses TRBV5-6 and TRBJ2-2; no reliable D call. V lost 4 bases and J 0 bases, leaving 10 bases between the germline ends. The CDR3 sequence is 15 residues long. Germline V gene lookup returns CDR1 SGHDT and CDR2 YYEEEE. The CDR3 sequence is CASSPSTANTGELFF. The CDR3 nucleotides read TGTGCCAGCAGCCCATCCACAGCGAACACCGGGGAGCTGTTTTTT.

This clone was picked up one time. This chain joins TRBV28 and TRBJ2-7, with 7 bases that match TRBD2. Trimming at V came to 3 bases and at J to 3 bases, leaving 5 bases not matched to a gene. From germline, CDR1 is MDHEN and CDR2 SYDVKM. The CDR3 length is 14 residues. The CDR3 region is CASSFSQRDYEQYF. DNA of the CDR3: TGTGCCAGCAGTTTTAGCCAGCGGGACTACGAGCAGTACTTC.

This chain connects TRBV18 to TRBJ2-7, with 8 bases that match TRBD2. V was clipped by 6 bases and J by 7 bases; unmatched bases: 11. CDR1 and CDR2 (germline): KGHSH, LQKENI. CDR3 size: 14 residues. CDR3 in amino acids: CASSLGGGREEQYF. The CDR3 coding sequence is TGTGCCAGCTCCCTGGGCGGGGGGCGCGAAGAGCAGTACTTC.

The V call is TRBV27, the J call TRBJ2-1, with TRBD2 matching over 7 bases. This CDR3 has 17 residues. J lost 7 bases, V lost 2 bases, and 14 bases had no gene match. Germline V gene sequence: CDR1 MNHEY, CDR2 SMNVEV (reference sequence). CDR3 nucleotides: TGTGCCAGCAGTTTACTCAGCGGGACCACTAGTCGAAATGAGCAGTTCTTC. This gives the protein CASSLLSGTTSRNEQFF.

The chain combines TRBV9 with TRBJ1-3; D ambiguous. In germline, CDR1 is SGDLS, CDR2 YYNGEE. The CDR3 is 15 residues long. Trimming shortened V by 0 bases and J by 4 bases, and 11 bases separated the two germline ends. The CDR3 DNA reads TGTGCCAGCAGCGTAGGGGTAGACTTCGGAAACACCATATATTTT. Amino acids: CASSVGVDFGNTIYF.

The V call is TRBV6-5, the J call TRBJ1-1; D not resolved. The V end lost 8 bases, the J end lost 0 bases, and 4 bases lay between the germline ends. The CDR3 has 11 residues. Germline loops: CDR1 MNHEY, CDR2 SVGAGI. The DNA of the CDR3 is TGTGCCAGCTGGCTGAACACTGAAGCTTTCTTT. It translates to CASWLNTEAFF.